Following are 28 T cell receptor beta chains from one sample sequenced in a study of T cell responses to AZD1222 COVID-19 vaccine. Measured with immunoSEQ multiplex PCR; TCRdb has only the in-frame clones, and not every one. The sample records some 150,000 clones, 85% to 90% being singletons. Material: peripheral blood, obtained 28 days after the second AZD1222 dose. Receptors were obtained from an adult who received the AZD1222 COVID-19 vaccine.

The chain has TRBV30 and TRBJ1-2; a possible D gene is TRBD1 (5 bases). Germline CDR1 and CDR2: GTSNPN and SVGIG (reference sequence). This CDR3 is 14 amino acids long. V shed 3 bases and J shed 7 bases, with 18 bases lying between them. The CDR3 is CAWSPGLRQGGYTF. The CDR3 DNA reads as TGTGCCTGGAGCCCGGGACTCCGCCAAGGTGGCTACACCTTC.

The V and J genes are TRBV19 and TRBJ1-1; no clear D gene. The germline V gene has CDR1 LNHDA and CDR2 SQIVND (reference sequence). The CDR3 consists of 14 residues. V lost 3 bases and J lost 4, with 12 bases in between. CDR3 residues: CASSIVADATEAFF. In DNA form, the CDR3 reads TGTGCCAGTAGTATCGTGGCAGACGCCACTGAAGCTTTCTTT. Full variable domain (outside the CDR3, taken from reference TRBV19 and TRBJ1-1): DGGITQSPKYLFRKEGQNVTLSCEQNLNHDAMYWYRQDPGQGLRLIYYSQIVNDFQKGDIAEGYSVSREKKESFPLTVTSAQKNPTAFYLCASSIVADATEAFFGQGTRLTVV.

The rearrangement links TRBV6-5 to TRBJ2-5, with D possibly TRBD2 on 5 matching bases. The germline gives CDR1 MNHEY, CDR2 SVGAGI. V was clipped by 8 bases and J by 8 bases, with 18 bases between them. The CDR3 loop spans 13 amino acids. The CDR3 spells CASAAGPRETQYF. In DNA, the CDR3 is TGTGCCAGCGCGGCGGGTCCAAGAGAAACCCAGTACTTC.

The chain links TRBV18 to TRBJ2-1; a possible D gene is TRBD1 (6 bases). The CDR3 is 16 amino acids. Trimming stripped 3 bases from V and 9 bases from J, with 21 bases between. The germline gives CDR1 KGHSH, CDR2 LQKENI. CDR3 nucleotide sequence: TGTGCCAGCTCACCCAGCGTAGGATCAGGGGTGGGTGAGCAGTTCTTC. This gives the protein CASSPSVGSGVGEQFF.

The CDR3 DNA reads as TGTGCCAGTAGTCCAGTAGCGGGGTACGAGCAGTACTTC. Its translation is CASSPVAGYEQYF. This chain joins TRBV19 and TRBJ2-7; 8 nucleotides match TRBD2. Per germline, CDR1 LNHDA and CDR2 SQIVND (reference sequence). The junction had 4 bases not matched to a gene; V was cut back by 5 bases and J by 4 bases. This CDR3 region has 13 residues.

The genes are TRBV24-1 and TRBJ2-1; 14 nucleotides agree with TRBD2. CDR1 is KGHDR and CDR2 is SFDVKD in the germline V gene. This CDR3 contains 15 residues. V lost 6 bases, J lost 7 bases, and 4 bases stayed unmatched. The CDR3 DNA follows: TGTGCCACCAGTCCTTGGACTAGCGGGGGGAATGAGCAGTTCTTC. Amino acid sequence: CATSPWTSGGNEQFF.

The chain combines TRBV27 with TRBJ2-7, with 7 bases matching TRBD1. V lost 3 bases to trimming and J lost 5 bases; unmatched junction nucleotides: 7. Germline V gene lookup returns CDR1 MNHEY and CDR2 SMNVEV (reference sequence). This CDR3 has 14 residues. CDR3 sequence (DNA): TGTGCCAGCAGTTTCGCCACAGGGGTAAACGAGCAGTACTTC. Translating gives CASSFATGVNEQYF.

The chain recombines TRBV29-1 with TRBJ2-4; D tentatively fits TRBD1 or TRBD2 (6 bases each). The CDR3 consists of 16 residues. Trimming took off 7 bases at V and 1 base at J, with 20 bases between the two ends. CDR1 and CDR2 from the germline V gene are SQVTM and ANQGSEA. The CDR3 nucleotides are TGCAGCGCTCACGGCCGACTAGGGGGGGCCAAAAACATTCAGTACTTC. Translating gives CSAHGRLGGAKNIQYF.

The rearrangement joins TRBV15 to TRBJ2-1, with 7 positions matching TRBD1. Trimming at V came to 1 base and at J to 7 bases, leaving 7 bases not matched to a gene. Germline CDR1 reads LNHNV; CDR2 reads YYDKDF (reference sequence). The CDR3 spans 15 residues. The chain's CDR3 is CATSRAQTGSNEQFF. The CDR3 coding sequence is TGTGCCACCAGCAGAGCCCAGACAGGGTCAAATGAGCAGTTCTTC.

This clone has just one count. This rearrangement joins TRBV6-5 to TRBJ1-5; TRBD1 might be the D (5 bases). Germline loops: CDR1 MNHEY, CDR2 SVGAGI. V was clipped by 0 bases and J by 4 bases, with 10 bases between them. The CDR3 extends over 15 amino acids. CDR3 nucleotide sequence: TGTGCCAGCAGTTACTCGTACCAGGGTAATCAGCCCCAGCATTTT. Protein sequence: CASSYSYQGNQPQHF.

The rearrangement joins TRBV2 to TRBJ2-4; 8 bases are shared with TRBD2. CDR1 and CDR2 from the germline V gene are SNHLY and FYNNEI. This CDR3 has 14 amino acids. V shed 7 bases and J 6 bases; nucleotides not matched to a gene: 8. The CDR3 DNA reads TGTGCCAGCACCATTGGGACTAGGGGAAACATTCAGTACTTC. It specifies CASTIGTRGNIQYF. Full variable domain (outside the CDR3, taken from reference TRBV2 and TRBJ2-4): EPEVTQTPSHQVTQMGQEVILRCVPISNHLYFYWYRQILGQKVEFLVSFYNNEISEKSEIFDDQFSVERPDGSNFTLKIRSTKLEDSAMYFCASTIGTRGNIQYFGAGTRLSVL.

The rearrangement uses TRBV27 and TRBJ1-5; 7 bases map to TRBD1. With V trimmed by 5 bases and J by 6 bases, 10 bases remained unmatched. The CDR3 covers 15 residues. CDR1 and CDR2 (germline): MNHEY, SMNVEV (reference sequence). The CDR3 bases are TGTGCCAGCAGTCCTACCAGACAGGGAACTCAGCCCCAGCATTTT. Translation: CASSPTRQGTQPQHF.

J is TRBJ2-7 and V is TRBV5-6; D ambiguous. This CDR3 has 16 residues. V gave up 4 bases and J gave up 1 base, with 18 bases separating them. CDR1 and CDR2 (germline): SGHDT, YYEEEE. CDR3 residues: CASSPLWASDSYEQYF. CDR3 coding DNA: TGTGCCAGCAGCCCTCTTTGGGCCTCGGATTCCTACGAGCAGTACTTC.

This chain uses TRBV7-9 with TRBJ2-2; 8 bases align to TRBD2. The CDR3 contains 15 residues. V was clipped by 6 bases and J by 6 bases; unmatched bases: 9. Germline-derived CDR1 and CDR2 are SEHNR and FQNEAQ (reference sequence). CDR3 loop: CASSLTGGGPGELFF. In DNA form, the CDR3 reads TGTGCCAGCAGTCTGACCGGGGGGGGTCCCGGGGAGCTGTTTTTT.

The CDR3 DNA reads TGCGCCAGCAGCCAAGATCTGGTCGTCCGTAATGAAAAACTGTTTTTT. This sequence encodes CASSQDLVVRNEKLFF. V is TRBV4-1 and J is TRBJ1-4; D is ambiguous. Trimming took off 0 bases at V and 4 bases at J, with 12 bases between the two ends. CDR1 is MGHRA and CDR2 is YSYEKL in the germline V gene. CDR3 size: 16 residues.

The chain employs TRBV6-1 and TRBJ1-1; possible D gene TRBD1, 5 bases. V lost 0 bases and J lost 6, with 17 bases in between. This CDR3 region has 16 residues. Germline CDR1 is MNHNS and CDR2 is SASEGT. The CDR3 sequence is CASSEALRGPHSEAFF. CDR3 bases: TGTGCCAGCAGTGAAGCGCTGAGGGGCCCTCACTCTGAAGCTTTCTTT.

The rearrangement uses TRBV9 and TRBJ2-1; unclear D gene. V dropped 0 bases and J dropped 6 bases, with 19 bases sitting between them. This CDR3 has 17 amino acids. The germline V gene has CDR1 SGDLS and CDR2 YYNGEE. The CDR3 nucleotides are TGTGCCAGCAGCGTAGCGGCTACCCCTGGAAGACGCAATGAGCAGTTCTTC. Amino acids: CASSVAATPGRRNEQFF.

This chain links TRBV14 with TRBJ2-2, with 8 bases fitting TRBD1. CDR3 length equals 16 residues. The germline CDR1 and CDR2 sequences are SGHDN and FVKESK. J gave up 4 bases and V 4 bases, and 8 bases lay outside the gene matches. DNA of the CDR3: TGTGCCAGCAGCCTTACCGACAGGGGTAGCACCGGGGAGCTGTTTTTT. Translation gives CASSLTDRGSTGELFF.

The chain carries TRBV5-1 and TRBJ1-2; D might be TRBD1 (6 bases). Looked up from germline, CDR1 is SGHRS and CDR2 is YFSETQ. Trimming left V 1 base short and J 6 bases short, with 7 bases between. The CDR3 extends over 12 amino acids. The CDR3 loop reads CASSLRGDGYTF. The CDR3 bases are TGCGCCAGCAGCTTGAGGGGGGATGGCTACACCTTC. The variable domain in full, with the rest retrieved from reference TRBV5-1 and TRBJ1-2, is KAGVTQTPRYLIKTRGQQVTLSCSPISGHRSVSWYQQTPGQGLQFLFEYFSETQRNKGNFPGRFSGRQFSNSRSEMNVSTLELGDSALYLCASSLRGDGYTFGSGTRLTVV.

V usage is TRBV7-2 and J usage is TRBJ2-5; possible D gene TRBD1, 6 bases. Germline lookup yields CDR1 SGHTA and CDR2 FQGNSA. This CDR3 has 16 residues. The V gene lost 5 bases and the J gene lost 1 base, with 17 bases spanning the gap. The DNA for the CDR3 is TGTGCCAGCAGCAGCCCGATGGACAGTGTCCAAGAGACCCAGTACTTC. This gives the protein CASSSPMDSVQETQYF.

The V gene is TRBV3-1 (or the pseudogene TRBV3-2), the J gene TRBJ1-2, with 10 bases aligning to TRBD1. The CDR3 has 14 residues. The J segment lost 8 bases and the V segment lost 1 base, leaving 4 bases of the junction unmatched. The germline gives CDR1 LGHDT, CDR2 YNNKEL (reference sequence). The CDR3 is CASSQGETGGGYTF. The CDR3 nucleotides are TGTGCCAGCAGCCAAGGGGAGACAGGGGGCGGCTACACCTTC.

This clone appeared a single time. The chain joins TRBV3-1 (or the pseudogene TRBV3-2) to TRBJ1-1; tentative D call: TRBD1 (6 bases). This CDR3 contains 13 residues. Germline assignment: CDR1 LGHDT and CDR2 YNNKEL (reference sequence). The V end was cut by 4 bases, the J end by 5 bases, with 11 bases between. CDR3 sequence (DNA): TGTGCCAGCAGCCCGGGGGGCAGAACTGAAGCTTTCTTT. Encoded protein: CASSPGGRTEAFF.

The J gene is TRBJ1-1, the V gene TRBV29-1, with D hard to call. This CDR3 has 13 amino acids. Germline V gene lookup returns CDR1 SQVTM and CDR2 ANQGSEA. V gave up 5 bases and J gave up 1 base, with 11 bases separating them. The CDR3 protein is CSVLGEANTEAFF. The CDR3 coding sequence is TGCAGCGTTCTCGGGGAGGCGAACACTGAAGCTTTCTTT.

This clone was seen just once. The CDR3 coding sequence is TGTGCCAGCAGCCAGGCGGGGGGGCAGGTAGATACGCAGTATTTT. Protein: CASSQAGGQVDTQYF. J is TRBJ2-3 and V is TRBV3-1 (or the pseudogene TRBV3-2), with 9 bases lining up with TRBD2. The V and J ends lost 3 bases and 5 bases, in that order; junction bases with no gene match: 6. The germline V gene encodes CDR1 LGHDT and CDR2 YNNKEL (reference sequence). The CDR3 covers 15 residues.

This clone was seen only once. The CDR3 is CAISEQAANYGYTF. The CDR3 nucleotides are TGTGCCATCAGTGAGCAGGCAGCGAACTATGGCTACACCTTC. The rearrangement uses TRBV10-3 and TRBJ1-2; D is ambiguous. The germline V gene has CDR1 ENHRY and CDR2 SYGVKD. The CDR3 runs to 14 residues. Trimming cost V 2 bases and J 2 bases, with 9 bases left between them.

The chain joins TRBV7-6 to TRBJ1-3; the D is unclear. The CDR3 is 14 residues long. Germline values: CDR1 SGHVS, CDR2 FNYEAQ. V dropped 2 bases and J dropped 4 bases, with 9 bases sitting between them. CDR3 in amino acids: CASSLTQSGNTIYF. The DNA for the CDR3 is TGTGCCAGCAGCTTAACCCAGTCGGGAAACACCATATATTTT. Combining the CDR3 with reference TRBV7-6 and TRBJ1-3 gives the whole variable domain GAGVSQSPRYKVTKRGQDVALRCDPISGHVSLYWYRQALGQGPEFLTYFNYEAQQDKSGLPNDRFSAERPEGSISTLTIQRTEQRDSAMYRCASSLTQSGNTIYFGEGSWLTVV.

The chain employs TRBV19 and TRBJ1-1, with D hard to call. Trimming cost V 5 bases and J 1 base, with 11 bases left between them. Germline V gene lookup returns CDR1 LNHDA and CDR2 SQIVND (reference sequence). The CDR3 totals 14 residues. As DNA, the CDR3 is TGTGCCAGTAGTCCCCAAGGCAGGAACACTGAAGCTTTCTTT. This sequence encodes CASSPQGRNTEAFF.

The chain links TRBV6-5 to TRBJ2-3, with TRBD2 matching over 8 bases. Germline V gives CDR1 MNHEY, CDR2 SVGAGI. J was trimmed by 0 bases and V by 10 bases; bases with no gene match: 6. This CDR3 region has 14 residues. CDR3 amino acids: CATKRGTSTDTQYF. For the CDR3, the DNA is TGTGCCACCAAGCGGGGGACTAGCACAGATACGCAGTATTTT.